This is a list of T cell receptor beta chains from one sample in a study of CD8 T cells in Susac syndrome. TCRdb ran MiXCR on the immunoSEQ multiplex PCR reads and lists one entry per CDR3 protein. The table shows about 120,000 distinct CDR3 sequences, with 92% occurring only once. Sequencing input: CD8+ T cells from PBMCs. All receptors come from a human donor in good health. Both conserved end residues are part of each CDR3. The D gene is left open where the match is weak. Size is omitted from some rows. Given values are once, few, many or a class for expanded clones.

v_call	clone_size	j_call	d_call	cdr3_length	cdr3_aa	cdr3_nt
TRBV7-9	.	TRBJ2-2	.	13	CASSQAEAGELFF	TGTGCCAGCAGCCAAGCCGAGGCCGGGGAGCTGTTTTTT
TRBV20-1	.	TRBJ1-6	.	12	CSASREETPLHF	TGCAGTGCGTCTAGGGAAGAGACACCCCTCCACTTT
TRBV28	.	TRBJ2-1	TRBD1	17	CASTPPRTGISYNEQFF	TGTGCCAGCACCCCCCCCCGGACAGGGATCTCCTACAATGAGCAGTTCTTC
TRBV12-5	.	TRBJ1-5	.	14	CASGFGSGNQPQHF	TGTGCTAGTGGTTTCGGGTCGGGAAATCAGCCCCAGCATTTT
TRBV3-1	.	TRBJ1-5	.	17	CASSLQGGGTGDQPQHF	TGTGCCAGCAGTCTACAGGGTGGCGGTACGGGGGATCAGCCCCAGCATTTT
TRBV2	.	TRBJ1-1	.	13	CASSWGGVTEAFF	TGTGCCAGCAGTTGGGGTGGGGTTACTGAAGCTTTCTTT
TRBV20-1	.	TRBJ1-6	.	16	CSARGAGSSYNSPLHF	TGCAGTGCTAGAGGGGCAGGGAGCTCCTATAATTCACCCCTCCACTTT
TRBV4-2	.	TRBJ2-7	.	15	CASSQELRRAYEQYF	TGTGCCAGCAGCCAAGAGTTGCGGCGAGCCTACGAGCAGTACTTC
TRBV25-1	.	TRBJ1-4	.	15	CASSDTRGQNEKLFF	TGTGCCAGCAGTGATACCCGGGGCCAGAATGAAAAACTGTTTTTT
TRBV10-3	.	TRBJ2-7	.	12	CAISVMGYEQYF	TGTGCCATCAGTGTTATGGGCTACGAGCAGTACTTC
TRBV6-1	.	TRBJ2-2	TRBD1	15	CASSRTGANTGELFF	TGTGCCAGCAGTAGGACAGGGGCGAACACCGGGGAGCTGTTTTTT
TRBV4-3	.	TRBJ2-1	.	19	CASSQERGHAGAAYNEQFF	TGCGCCAGCAGCCAAGAGAGGGGTCATGCAGGGGCCGCCTACAATGAGCAGTTCTTC
TRBV25-1	.	TRBJ1-4	.	16	CASRDASPTEHEKLFF	TGTGCCAGCCGGGACGCTTCGCCTACCGAACATGAAAAACTGTTTTTT
TRBV27	once	TRBJ2-1	TRBD1	18	CASSADLDRDIFYNEQFF	TGTGCCAGCAGCGCCGATTTGGACAGGGACATCTTCTACAATGAGCAGTTCTTC
TRBV9	once	TRBJ2-1	TRBD2	16	CASNKRAGSSYNEQFF	TGTGCCAGCAATAAGCGAGCGGGAAGCTCCTACAATGAGCAGTTCTTC
TRBV10-3	.	TRBJ2-3	TRBD2	17	CAISETGTSGIADTQYF	TGTGCCATCAGTGAAACCGGGACTAGCGGGATCGCAGATACGCAGTATTTT
TRBV28	.	TRBJ2-3	.	17	CASSSRQELINTDTQYF	TGTGCCAGCAGCTCCAGACAGGAGCTGATAAACACAGATACGCAGTATTTT
TRBV20-1	.	TRBJ1-5	.	14	CSARKGPGYQPQHF	TGCAGTGCTAGGAAGGGCCCCGGCTATCAGCCCCAGCATTTT
TRBV2	once	TRBJ2-7	.	14	CASSTGTYSYEQYF	TGTGCCAGCAGTACCGGGACATACTCCTACGAGCAGTACTTC
TRBV6-5	once	TRBJ1-1	.	15	CASTRGGIRNTEAFF	TGTGCCAGCACCCGGGGGGGCATAAGGAACACTGAAGCTTTCTTT
TRBV20-1	.	TRBJ1-1	.	11	CSFERQLEAFF	TGCAGTTTTGAAAGACAACTTGAAGCTTTCTTT
TRBV7-8	.	TRBJ2-7	.	14	CASSHSQLGFEQYF	TGTGCCAGCAGCCACTCCCAGTTAGGGTTCGAGCAGTACTTC
TRBV6-5	.	TRBJ2-3	TRBD2	15	CASTSGTSGRDTQYF	TGTGCCAGCACCTCCGGGACTAGCGGGAGAGATACGCAGTATTTT
TRBV4-3	.	TRBJ2-3	.	13	CASSQGVGGTQYF	TGCGCCAGCAGCCAAGGCGTAGGGGGTACGCAGTATTTT
TRBV4-1	.	TRBJ1-1	.	17	CASSQLDMGLPRTEAFF	TGCGCCAGCAGCCAACTAGATATGGGGCTTCCGAGGACTGAAGCTTTCTTT
TRBV7-2	.	TRBJ2-1	.	14	CASSLAGAANEQFF	TGTGCCAGCAGCTTAGCGGGGGCAGCGAATGAGCAGTTCTTC
TRBV20-1	.	TRBJ1-5	.	12	CSASPGNQPQHF	TGCAGTGCTAGTCCGGGCAATCAGCCCCAGCATTTT
TRBV9	once	TRBJ2-2	.	14	CASNSLGMARELFF	TGTGCCAGCAACTCGCTAGGGATGGCCAGGGAGCTGTTTTTT
TRBV6-2/TRBV6-3	.	TRBJ1-1	.	15	CASSEDRGMGTEAFF	TGTGCCAGCAGCGAAGATCGGGGCATGGGAACTGAAGCTTTCTTT
TRBV25-1	.	TRBJ2-1	TRBD2	15	CASNPGGGPTHEQFF	TGTGCCAGCAACCCCGGGGGGGGGCCTACGCATGAGCAGTTCTTC
TRBV6-2/TRBV6-3	once	TRBJ2-2	TRBD2	16	CASSYTSGRNTGELFF	TGTGCCAGCAGTTACACTAGCGGGAGAAACACCGGGGAGCTGTTTTTT
TRBV7-3	.	TRBJ2-7	TRBD2	14	CASSPGGTSYEQYF	TGTGCCAGCAGTCCCGGTGGGACTAGCTACGAGCAGTACTTC
TRBV9	.	TRBJ1-1	.	13	CASSVGDPAEAFF	TGTGCCAGCAGCGTAGGGGACCCAGCTGAAGCTTTCTTT
TRBV30	.	TRBJ1-3	.	14	CAWSVGVPGNTIYF	TGTGCCTGGAGTGTCGGGGTCCCAGGAAACACCATATATTTT
TRBV20-1	.	TRBJ2-5	.	15	CSARDARAVQETQYF	TGCAGTGCTAGAGATGCGCGGGCGGTCCAAGAGACCCAGTACTTC
TRBV7-3	.	TRBJ2-1	TRBD2	15	CASSLTGTSSNEQFF	TGTGCCAGCAGCTTGACCGGGACTAGTTCCAATGAGCAGTTCTTC
TRBV5-1	.	TRBJ2-3	TRBD1	16	CASSPAPGQQTDTQYF	TGCGCCAGCAGCCCAGCCCCGGGACAGCAAACAGATACGCAGTATTTT
TRBV13	.	TRBJ2-4	.	12	CASSLGGSIQYF	TGTGCCAGCAGCTTAGGAGGGAGCATTCAGTACTTC
TRBV6-6	once	TRBJ2-7	TRBD2	15	CASSRAGGGVYEQYF	TGTGCCAGCAGCAGGGCCGGGGGGGGAGTTTACGAGCAGTACTTC
TRBV9	.	TRBJ2-7	.	14	CASSVGPIDYEQYF	TGTGCCAGCAGCGTCGGACCGATAGACTACGAGCAGTACTTC
TRBV7-2	.	TRBJ2-6	.	12	CASRSGANVLTF	TGTGCCAGCCGTTCTGGGGCCAACGTCCTGACTTTC
TRBV27	.	TRBJ1-3	TRBD1	15	CASRSDRGFGNTIYF	TGTGCCAGCAGGAGCGACAGGGGGTTCGGAAACACCATATATTTT